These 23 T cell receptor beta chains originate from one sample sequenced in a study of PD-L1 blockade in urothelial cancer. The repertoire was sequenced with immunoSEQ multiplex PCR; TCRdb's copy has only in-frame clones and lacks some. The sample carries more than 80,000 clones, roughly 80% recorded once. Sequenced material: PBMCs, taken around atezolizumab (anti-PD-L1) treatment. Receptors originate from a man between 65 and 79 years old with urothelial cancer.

CDR3 nucleotide sequence: TGTGCCAGTAGGGGCCGGGGGGGACGAGCTCTGAGCACTGAAGCTTTCTTT. Translation gives CASRGRGGRALSTEAFF. The chain combines TRBV19 with TRBJ1-1; tentatively, D is TRBD1 (5 bases). This CDR3 spans 17 amino acids. V lost 6 bases, J lost 4 bases, and 24 bases lay in between. The germline CDR1 and CDR2 sequences are LNHDA and SQIVND (reference sequence).

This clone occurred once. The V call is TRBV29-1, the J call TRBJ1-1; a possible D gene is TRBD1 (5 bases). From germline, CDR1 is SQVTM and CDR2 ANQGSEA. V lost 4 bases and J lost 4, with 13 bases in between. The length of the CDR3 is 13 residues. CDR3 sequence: CSVGEGPGTEAFF. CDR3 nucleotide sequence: TGCAGCGTTGGGGAGGGGCCGGGCACTGAAGCTTTCTTT.

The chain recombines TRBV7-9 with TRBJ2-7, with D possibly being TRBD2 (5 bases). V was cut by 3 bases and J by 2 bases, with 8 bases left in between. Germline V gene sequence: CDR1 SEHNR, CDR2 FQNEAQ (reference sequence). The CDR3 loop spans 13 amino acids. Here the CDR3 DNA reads TGTGCCAGCAGCTTGAGGGTTGCCTACGAGCAGTACTTC. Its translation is CASSLRVAYEQYF.

CDR3 nucleotide sequence: TGCGCCAGCAGCGGAACAGGGGGCAATTCACCCCTCCACTTT. It specifies CASSGTGGNSPLHF. J is TRBJ1-6 and V is TRBV5-1; 9 bases align to TRBD1. The germline gives CDR1 SGHRS, CDR2 YFSETQ. CDR3 size: 14 residues. Losses at the gene ends were 4 bases for V and 7 bases for J; bases not matched to a gene: 3.

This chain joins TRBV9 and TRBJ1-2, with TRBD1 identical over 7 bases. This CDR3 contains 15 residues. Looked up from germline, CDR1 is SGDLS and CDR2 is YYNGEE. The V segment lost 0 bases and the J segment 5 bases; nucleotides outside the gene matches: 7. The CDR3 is CASSVGQGVPYGYTF. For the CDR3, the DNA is TGTGCCAGCAGCGTAGGACAGGGTGTACCATATGGCTACACCTTC.

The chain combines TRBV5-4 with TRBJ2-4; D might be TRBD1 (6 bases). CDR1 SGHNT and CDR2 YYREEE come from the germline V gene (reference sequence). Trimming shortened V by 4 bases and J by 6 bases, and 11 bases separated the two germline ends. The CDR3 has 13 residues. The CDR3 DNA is TGTGCCAGCAGCCCGACAGGTGGAAACATTCAGTACTTC. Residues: CASSPTGGNIQYF.

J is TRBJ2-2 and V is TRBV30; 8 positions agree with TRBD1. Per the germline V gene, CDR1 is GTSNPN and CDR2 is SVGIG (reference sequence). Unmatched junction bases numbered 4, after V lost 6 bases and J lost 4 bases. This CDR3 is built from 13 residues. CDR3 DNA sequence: TGTGCCTGCGGACAGGGAGGCACCGGGGAGCTGTTTTTT. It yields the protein CACGQGGTGELFF.

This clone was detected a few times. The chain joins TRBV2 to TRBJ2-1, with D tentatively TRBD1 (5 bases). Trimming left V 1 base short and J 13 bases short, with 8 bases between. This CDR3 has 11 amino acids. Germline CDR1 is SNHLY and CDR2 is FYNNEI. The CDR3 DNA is TGTGCCAGCAGTGAAGTAAGGGGTCAGTTCTTC. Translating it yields CASSEVRGQFF. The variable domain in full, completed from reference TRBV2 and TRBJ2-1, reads EPEVTQTPSHQVTQMGQEVILRCVPISNHLYFYWYRQILGQKVEFLVSFYNNEISEKSEIFDDQFSVERPDGSNFTLKIRSTKLEDSAMYFCASSEVRGQFFGPGTRLTVL.

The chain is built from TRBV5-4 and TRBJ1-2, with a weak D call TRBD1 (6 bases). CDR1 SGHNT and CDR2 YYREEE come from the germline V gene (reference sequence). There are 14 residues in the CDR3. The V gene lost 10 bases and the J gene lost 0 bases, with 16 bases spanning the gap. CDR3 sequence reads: CAYLGADPNYGYTF. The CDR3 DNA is TGTGCCTATCTGGGGGCCGACCCTAACTATGGCTACACCTTC. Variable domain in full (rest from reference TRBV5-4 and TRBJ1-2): ETGVTQSPTHLIKTRGQQVTLRCSSQSGHNTVSWYQQALGQGPQFIFQYYREEENGRGNFPPRFSGLQFPNYSSELNVNALELDDSALYLCAYLGADPNYGYTFGSGTRLTVV.

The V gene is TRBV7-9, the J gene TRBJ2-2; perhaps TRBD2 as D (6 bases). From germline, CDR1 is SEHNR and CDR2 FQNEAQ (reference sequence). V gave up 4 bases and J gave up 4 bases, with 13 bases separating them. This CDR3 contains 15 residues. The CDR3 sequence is CASSWGTGGTGELFF. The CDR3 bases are TGTGCCAGCAGCTGGGGGACTGGAGGCACCGGGGAGCTGTTTTTT.

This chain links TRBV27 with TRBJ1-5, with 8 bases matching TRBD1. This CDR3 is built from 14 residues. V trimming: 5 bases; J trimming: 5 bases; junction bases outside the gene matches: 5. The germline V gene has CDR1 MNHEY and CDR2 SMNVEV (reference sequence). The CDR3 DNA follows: TGTGCCAGCAGTCCGCGACAGGGGTATCAGCCCCAGCATTTT. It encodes CASSPRQGYQPQHF.

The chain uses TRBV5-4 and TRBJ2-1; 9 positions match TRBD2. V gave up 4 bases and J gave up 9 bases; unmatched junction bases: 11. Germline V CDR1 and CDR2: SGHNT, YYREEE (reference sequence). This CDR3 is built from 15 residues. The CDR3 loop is CASSTIAGAVGEQFF. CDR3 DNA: TGTGCCAGCAGCACGATAGCGGGAGCGGTGGGTGAGCAGTTCTTC. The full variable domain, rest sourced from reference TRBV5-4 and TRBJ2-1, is ETGVTQSPTHLIKTRGQQVTLRCSSQSGHNTVSWYQQALGQGPQFIFQYYREEENGRGNFPPRFSGLQFPNYSSELNVNALELDDSALYLCASSTIAGAVGEQFFGPGTRLTVL.

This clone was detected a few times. CDR3 sequence (DNA): TGTGCCAGCCGCAGCGCGCTCGTAGGATACGAGCAGTACTTC. Its translation: CASRSALVGYEQYF. The chain is built from TRBV6-1 and TRBJ2-7, with no clear D. The V gene's germline CDR1 is MNHNS and CDR2 SASEGT. V lost 8 bases and J 4 bases, leaving 18 bases between the germline ends. CDR3 length: 14 residues.

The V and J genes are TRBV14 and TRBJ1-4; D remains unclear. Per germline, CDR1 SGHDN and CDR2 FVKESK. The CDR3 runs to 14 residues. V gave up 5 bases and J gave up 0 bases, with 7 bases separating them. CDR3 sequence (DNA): TGTGCCAGCAGCTTCCTTGCAACTAATGAAAAACTGTTTTTT. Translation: CASSFLATNEKLFF.

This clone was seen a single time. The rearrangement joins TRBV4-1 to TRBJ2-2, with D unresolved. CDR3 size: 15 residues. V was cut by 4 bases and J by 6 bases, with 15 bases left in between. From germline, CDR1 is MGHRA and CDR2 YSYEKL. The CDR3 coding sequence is TGCGCCAGCAGCCTAAACCGTGGAGTCTCCGGGGAGCTGTTTTTT. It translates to CASSLNRGVSGELFF.

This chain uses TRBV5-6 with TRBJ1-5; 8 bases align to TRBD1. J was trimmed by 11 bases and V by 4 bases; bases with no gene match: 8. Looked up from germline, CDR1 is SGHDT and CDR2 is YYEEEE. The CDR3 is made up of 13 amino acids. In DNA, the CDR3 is TGTGCCAGCAGCCGACAGGGGATCAGCACCCAGCATTTT. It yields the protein CASSRQGISTQHF. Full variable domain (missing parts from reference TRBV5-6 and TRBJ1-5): DAGVTQSPTHLIKTRGQQVTLRCSPKSGHDTVSWYQQALGQGPQFIFQYYEEEERQRGNFPDRFSGHQFPNYSSELNVNALLLGDSALYLCASSRQGISTQHFGDGTRLSIL.

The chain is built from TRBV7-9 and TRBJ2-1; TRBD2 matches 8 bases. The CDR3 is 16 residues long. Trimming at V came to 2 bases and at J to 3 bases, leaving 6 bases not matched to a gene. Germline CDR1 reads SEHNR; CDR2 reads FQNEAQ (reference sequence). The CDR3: CASSLLPAGDYNEQFF. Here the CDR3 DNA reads TGTGCCAGCAGCTTACTGCCAGCGGGGGACTACAATGAGCAGTTCTTC.

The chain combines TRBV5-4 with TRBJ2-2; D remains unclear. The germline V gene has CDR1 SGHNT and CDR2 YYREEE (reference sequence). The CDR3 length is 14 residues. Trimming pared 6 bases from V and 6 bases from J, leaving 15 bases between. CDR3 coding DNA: TGTGCCAGCACCCCGGTCCTTGCGTCCGGGGAGCTGTTTTTT. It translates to CASTPVLASGELFF.

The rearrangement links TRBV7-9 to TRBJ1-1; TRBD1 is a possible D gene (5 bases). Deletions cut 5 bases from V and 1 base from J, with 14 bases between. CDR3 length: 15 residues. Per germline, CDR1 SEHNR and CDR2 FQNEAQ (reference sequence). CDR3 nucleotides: TGTGCCAGCAGCCTTCCCAGGGCAGGGAACACTGAAGCTTTCTTT. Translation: CASSLPRAGNTEAFF.

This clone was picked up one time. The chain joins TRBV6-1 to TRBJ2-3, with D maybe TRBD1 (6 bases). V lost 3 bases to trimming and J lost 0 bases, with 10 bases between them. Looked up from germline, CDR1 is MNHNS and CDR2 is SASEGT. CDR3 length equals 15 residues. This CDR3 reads CASSDRTVSTDTQYF. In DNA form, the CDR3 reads TGTGCCAGCAGTGACAGGACAGTTAGCACAGATACGCAGTATTTT.

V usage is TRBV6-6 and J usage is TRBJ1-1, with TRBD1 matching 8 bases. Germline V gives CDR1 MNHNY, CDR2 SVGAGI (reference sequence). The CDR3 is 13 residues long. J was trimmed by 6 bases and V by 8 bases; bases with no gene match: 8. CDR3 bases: TGTGCCAGCCAAAAGGACAGGGTACCTGAAGCTTTCTTT. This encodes CASQKDRVPEAFF.

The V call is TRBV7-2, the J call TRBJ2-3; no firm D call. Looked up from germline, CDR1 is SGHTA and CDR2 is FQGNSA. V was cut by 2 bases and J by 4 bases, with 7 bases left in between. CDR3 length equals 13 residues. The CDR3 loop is CASSLSPADTQYF. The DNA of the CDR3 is TGTGCCAGCAGCTTATCTCCGGCAGATACGCAGTATTTT.

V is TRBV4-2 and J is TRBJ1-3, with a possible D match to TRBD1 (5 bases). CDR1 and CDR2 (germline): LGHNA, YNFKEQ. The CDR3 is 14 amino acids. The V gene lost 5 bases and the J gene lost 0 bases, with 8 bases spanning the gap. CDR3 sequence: CASSDSLSGNTIYF. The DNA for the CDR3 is TGTGCCAGCAGCGACAGCCTCTCTGGAAACACCATATATTTT.